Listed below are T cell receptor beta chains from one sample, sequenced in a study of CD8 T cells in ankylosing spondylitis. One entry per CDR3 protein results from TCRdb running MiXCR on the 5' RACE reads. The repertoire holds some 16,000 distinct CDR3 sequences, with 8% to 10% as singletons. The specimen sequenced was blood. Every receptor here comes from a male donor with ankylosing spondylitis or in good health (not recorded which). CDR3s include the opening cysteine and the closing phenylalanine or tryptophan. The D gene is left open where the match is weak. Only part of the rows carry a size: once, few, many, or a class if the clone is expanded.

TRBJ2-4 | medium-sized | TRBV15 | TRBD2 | TGTGCCACCAGCAGAGCTAGCGGGGGAAACATTCAGTACTTC | CATSRASGGNIQYF
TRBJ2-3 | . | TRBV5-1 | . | TGCGCCAGCAGCCAGTGGACAGATACGCAGTATTTT | CASSQWTDTQYF
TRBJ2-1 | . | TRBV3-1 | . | TGTGCCAGCAGCGCCGGGATGGGGTCCTATAATGAGCAGTTCTTC | CASSAGMGSYNEQFF
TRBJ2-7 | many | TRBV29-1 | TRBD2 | TGCAGCGTCGGAGAACCGGGACTAGCGGGAACCTACGAGCAGTACTTC | CSVGEPGLAGTYEQYF
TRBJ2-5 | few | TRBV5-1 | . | TGCGCCAGCAGCGTCCGCACGGCTGAGACCCAGTACTTC | CASSVRTAETQYF
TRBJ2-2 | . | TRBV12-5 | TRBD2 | TGTGCTAGTGGTTTGGGGACTAGCTCGACCGGGGAGCTGTTTTTT | CASGLGTSSTGELFF
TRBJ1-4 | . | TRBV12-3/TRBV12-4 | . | TGTGCCAGCAGCTGGAACAGGGCAACTAATGAAAAACTGTTTTTT | CASSWNRATNEKLFF
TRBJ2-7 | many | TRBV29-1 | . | TGCAGCGTTCAGATCGCCCAGAAGAATCCCTACGAGCAGTACTTC | CSVQIAQKNPYEQYF
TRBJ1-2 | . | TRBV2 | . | TGTGCCAGCAGTGAAGTAAGGACAGCTTATGGCTACACCTTC | CASSEVRTAYGYTF
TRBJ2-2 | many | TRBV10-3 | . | TGTGCCATCAGTCCCACTAGGGGCCCCGGGGAGCTGTTTTTT | CAISPTRGPGELFF
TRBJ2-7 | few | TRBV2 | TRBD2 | TGTGCCAGCAGTGCCTTACTAGCGGGCGGGGACGAGCAGTACTTC | CASSALLAGGDEQYF
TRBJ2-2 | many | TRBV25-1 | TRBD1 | TGTGCCAGCAGTGAATCTGAGGGACAGGGCTTCGGGGAGCTGTTTTTT | CASSESEGQGFGELFF
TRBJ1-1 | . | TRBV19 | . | TGTGCCAGTAGTATAAAGGGGCCGAAGAGCACTGAAGCTTTCTTT | CASSIKGPKSTEAFF
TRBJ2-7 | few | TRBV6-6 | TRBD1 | TGTGCCAGCACAGGGGGCTCCTACGAGCAGTACTTC | CASTGGSYEQYF
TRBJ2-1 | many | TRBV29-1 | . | TGCAGCGGGGGACTGTCGAGCTCCTACAATGAGCAGTTCTTC | CSGGLSSSYNEQFF
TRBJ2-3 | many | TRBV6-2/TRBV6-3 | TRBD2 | TGTGCCAGCAGTTACGGAGCGGGGGGATCCACAGATACGCAGTATTTT | CASSYGAGGSTDTQYF
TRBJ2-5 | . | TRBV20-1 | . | TGCAGTGCTAGAGAATTTATAGGGGCCCAAGAGACCCAGTACTTC | CSAREFIGAQETQYF
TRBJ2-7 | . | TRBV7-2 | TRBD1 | TGTGCCAGCAGCTTAGCTAGGGACAGGGGCTACGAGCACTACTTC | CASSLARDRGYEHYF
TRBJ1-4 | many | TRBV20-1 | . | TGCAGTGCTAGTTCCGGACCGCTCCTATCTAATGAAAAACTGTTTTTT | CSASSGPLLSNEKLFF
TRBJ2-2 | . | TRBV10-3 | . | TGTGCCATCAGGGGGGATTCGACACCAAACACCGGGGAGCTGTTTTTT | CAIRGDSTPNTGELFF
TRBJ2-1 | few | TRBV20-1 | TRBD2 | TGCAGTGCTAGTAGCGGGGAATCCTACAATGAGCAGTTCTTC | CSASSGESYNEQFF
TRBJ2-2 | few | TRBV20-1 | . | TGCAGTGCTAGAGATCTATCCAGGGTTAAAACCGGGGAGCTGTTTTTT | CSARDLSRVKTGELFF
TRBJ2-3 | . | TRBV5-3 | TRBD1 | TGTGCCAGAAGCTCCGGACAGGGTGGGTGTACGCAGTATTTT | CARSSGQGGCTQYF
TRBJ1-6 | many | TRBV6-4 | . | TGTGCCAGCAGTCAGACAGTGACTAATTCACCCCTCCACTTT | CASSQTVTNSPLHF
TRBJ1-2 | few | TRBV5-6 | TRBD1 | TGTGCCAGCAGCTTCACCGACAGGGGGTCGCTCGGCTACACCTTC | CASSFTDRGSLGYTF
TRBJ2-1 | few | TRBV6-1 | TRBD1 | TGTGCCAGCAGCCTCGTCGGGGACAGGGCATACAATGAGCAGTTCTTC | CASSLVGDRAYNEQFF
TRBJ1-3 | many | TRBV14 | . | TGTGCCAGCAGCCCCCTGCGGACGGGATCCGGAAACACCATATATTTT | CASSPLRTGSGNTIYF
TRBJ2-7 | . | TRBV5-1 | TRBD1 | TGCGCCAGCAGCTTGGGTCCAGGGGGCTACGAGCAGTACTTC | CASSLGPGGYEQYF
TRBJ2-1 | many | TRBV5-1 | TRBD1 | TGCGCCAGCAGTTTCCCAGCCGGGACAGGGAAGTTCTTC | CASSFPAGTGKFF
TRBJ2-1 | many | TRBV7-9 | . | TGTGCCAGCAGCTCGGCTCGTGCGGGTGAGCAGTTCTTC | CASSSARAGEQFF
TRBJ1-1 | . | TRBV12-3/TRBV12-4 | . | TGTGCCAGCAGTTTAGGGGCGGGGGGCTTCACTGAAGCTTTCTTT | CASSLGAGGFTEAFF
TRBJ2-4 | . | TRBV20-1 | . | TGCAGTGCTAGAGATCTGGGGGAGGTAGACAAAAACATTCAGTACTTC | CSARDLGEVDKNIQYF
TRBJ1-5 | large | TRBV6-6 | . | TGTGCCAGCAGTTTCGATGGGGGAAAAGGCAATCAGCCCCAGCATTTT | CASSFDGGKGNQPQHF
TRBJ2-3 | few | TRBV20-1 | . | TGCAGTGCTAGACTAGCAGGGACAGATACGCAGTATTTT | CSARLAGTDTQYF
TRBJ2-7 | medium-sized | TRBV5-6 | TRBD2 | TGTGCCAGCAGCCAACCGGGGGGACTAGCAGCTGACGAGCAGTACTTC | CASSQPGGLAADEQYF
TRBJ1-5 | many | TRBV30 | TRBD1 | TGTGCCTGGAGTTCGGACAGGGCTCAGCCCCAGCATTTT | CAWSSDRAQPQHF
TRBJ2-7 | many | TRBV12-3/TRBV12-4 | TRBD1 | TGTGCCAGCAGGGCGACAGGGTACGAGCAGTACTTC | CASRATGYEQYF
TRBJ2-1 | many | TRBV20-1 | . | TGCAGTGCTCAATTGGATGGCTCCTACAATGAGCAGTTCTTC | CSAQLDGSYNEQFF
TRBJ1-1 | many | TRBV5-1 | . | TGCGCCAGCAGCTTGGCTTCCGTCGGTAGGAACACTGAAGCTTTCTTT | CASSLASVGRNTEAFF
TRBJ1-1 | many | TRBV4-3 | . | TGCGCCAGCAGCCAAGGGCTGGGGCGGCCTGAAGCTTTCTTT | CASSQGLGRPEAFF
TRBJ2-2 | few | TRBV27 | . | TGTGCCAGCAGTACCGGCACCGGGGAGCTGTTTTTT | CASSTGTGELFF
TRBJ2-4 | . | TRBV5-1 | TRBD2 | TGCGCCAGCAGCTTGTTTTTGAGGACTAGCGGGGGGGTTGGAGCCAAAAACATTCAGTACTTC | CASSLFLRTSGGVGAKNIQYF
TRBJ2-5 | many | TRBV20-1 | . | TGCAGTGCTAGCCACCAAGAGACCCAGTACTTC | CSASHQETQYF
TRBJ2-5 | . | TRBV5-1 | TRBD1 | TGCGCCAGCGGCAGGACAGGCCACCAAGAGACCCAGTACTTC | CASGRTGHQETQYF
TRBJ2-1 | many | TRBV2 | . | TGTGCCAGCAGTGATTGGCAGCAAAGTGTAGGTGAGCAGTTCTTC | CASSDWQQSVGEQFF
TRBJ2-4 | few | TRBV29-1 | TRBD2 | TGCAGCGTTGCTCCTGCGGGGGTCAAAAACATTCAGTACTTC | CSVAPAGVKNIQYF
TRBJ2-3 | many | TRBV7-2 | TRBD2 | TGTGCCAGCAGCAAACTTACTAGCGGGTACACAGATACGCAGTATTTT | CASSKLTSGYTDTQYF
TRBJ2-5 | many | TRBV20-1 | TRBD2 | TGCAGTGCTAGGGTAGCGGGAGTTGAGACCCAGTACTTC | CSARVAGVETQYF
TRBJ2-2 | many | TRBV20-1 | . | TGCAGTGCTAGAGAAGGGGTCGGGGAGCTGTTTTTT | CSAREGVGELFF
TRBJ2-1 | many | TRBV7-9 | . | TGTGCCAGCAGGGGTGGGATTTCGTCCTACAATGAGCAGTTCTTC | CASRGGISSYNEQFF
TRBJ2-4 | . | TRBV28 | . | TGTGCCACCGACTCGACTGGGAACATTCAGTACTTC | CATDSTGNIQYF